This T cell receptor (beta chain) is from a study of blood T cell repertoires in COVID-19. As for the study in general: Samples came from the United States, Italy and Spain, spanning acute and convalescent COVID-19. Sample material is recorded as cDNA or gDNA derived from T cells, B-cell-depleted T cells, or PBMCs.

For recovered donors of Cohort 3, there were two negative PCRs, clearance, or symptom resolution. This table comes from immunoSEQ multiplex PCR, and its TCRdb copy is limited to in-frame clones, with some not included. The repertoire includes about 160,000 clones, more than 75% of them detected once, and about 6.6% sits in the top ten. The sequence was obtained from a woman between 50 and 59 years old who had recovered from COVID-19. Specimen: PBMCs or T cells enriched from blood (not recorded which).

This chain's CDR3 is CASSFVGATSGGYEQYF. In nucleotides, the CDR3 is TGCGCCAGCAGCTTTGTCGGGGCGACTAGCGGGGGTTACGAGCAGTACTTC. The chain carries TRBV5-1 and TRBJ2-7; 12 bases fit TRBD2. CDR1 is SGHRS, CDR2 YFSETQ, per germline. V gave up 2 bases and J gave up 4 bases; unmatched junction bases: 10. The CDR3 loop spans 17 amino acids.